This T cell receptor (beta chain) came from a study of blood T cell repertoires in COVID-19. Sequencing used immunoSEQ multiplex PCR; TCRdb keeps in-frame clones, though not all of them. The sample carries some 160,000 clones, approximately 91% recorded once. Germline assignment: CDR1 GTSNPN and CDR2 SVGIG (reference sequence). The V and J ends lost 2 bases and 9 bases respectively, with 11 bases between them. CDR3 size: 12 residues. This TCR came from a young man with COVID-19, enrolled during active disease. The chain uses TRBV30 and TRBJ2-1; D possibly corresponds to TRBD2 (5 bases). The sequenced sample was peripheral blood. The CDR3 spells CAWSSTRGEQFF. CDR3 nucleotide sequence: TGTGCCTGGAGTTCTACACGGGGTGAGCAGTTCTTC.